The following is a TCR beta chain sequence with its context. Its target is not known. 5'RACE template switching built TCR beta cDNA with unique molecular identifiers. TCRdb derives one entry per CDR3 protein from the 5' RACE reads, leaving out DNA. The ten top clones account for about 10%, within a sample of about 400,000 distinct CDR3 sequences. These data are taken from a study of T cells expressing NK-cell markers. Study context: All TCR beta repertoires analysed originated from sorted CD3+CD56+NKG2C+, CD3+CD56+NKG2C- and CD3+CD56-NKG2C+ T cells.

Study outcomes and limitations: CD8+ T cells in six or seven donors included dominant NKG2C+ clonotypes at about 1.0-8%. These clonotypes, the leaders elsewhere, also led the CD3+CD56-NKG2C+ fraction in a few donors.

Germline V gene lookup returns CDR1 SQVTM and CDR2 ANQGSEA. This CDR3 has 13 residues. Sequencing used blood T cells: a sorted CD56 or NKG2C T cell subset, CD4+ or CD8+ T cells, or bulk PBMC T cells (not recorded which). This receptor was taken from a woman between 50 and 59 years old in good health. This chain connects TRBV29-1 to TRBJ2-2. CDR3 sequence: CSVSAIDTGELFF.